This record covers a single T cell receptor beta chain. Its antigen is unidentified. Looked up from germline, CDR1 is SGHRS and CDR2 is YFSETQ. With 4 bases clipped from V and 2 bases from J, the junction kept 5 bases outside the gene matches. This CDR3 has 15 amino acids. Measured with immunoSEQ multiplex PCR; TCRdb has only the in-frame clones, and not every one. The data hold fewer than 40,000 clones, with roughly 86% observed a single time. This entry comes from a study of T cells in narcolepsy. General study points: Autoreactive HCRT-specific and TRIB2-specific clonotypes were marked in same-patient CSF-versus-blood CD4+ comparisons.

Sequenced: memory (CD45RA-) CD4+ T cells from blood. The clonotype comes from a human donor in good health. The chain employs TRBV5-1 and TRBJ2-1; TRBD1 matches at 8 bases. CDR3 sequence reads: CASSGGQGTYNEQFF. The DNA for the CDR3 is TGCGCCAGCAGCGGAGGACAGGGAACCTACAATGAGCAGTTCTTC.